The 18 T cell receptor beta chains reported below all come from one sample, sequenced in a study of cytomegalovirus exposure and HLA in healthy donors. Sequenced by immunoSEQ multiplex PCR; TCRdb stores in-frame clones only, minus some. The table records about 200,000 clones, about nine tenths of them present only once. Sequenced sample: PBMCs. Receptor source: a woman aged 18 to 35 in good health and CMV-seropositive.

V is TRBV27 and J is TRBJ1-2, with 8 bases fitting TRBD1. CDR3 length: 14 residues. The J segment lost 7 bases and the V segment lost 5 bases, leaving 9 bases of the junction unmatched. Germline V lookup: CDR1 MNHEY, CDR2 SMNVEV (reference sequence). CDR3 protein: CASSPGQGLGGYTF. CDR3 bases: TGTGCCAGCAGTCCCGGACAGGGACTGGGTGGCTACACCTTC.

The genes are TRBV2 and TRBJ2-5; 10 bases fit TRBD1. The J segment lost 2 bases and the V segment lost 2 bases, leaving 5 bases of the junction unmatched. The CDR3 extends over 16 amino acids. Germline V lookup: CDR1 SNHLY, CDR2 FYNNEI. This CDR3 reads CASSEIGGQGQETQYF. As DNA, the CDR3 is TGTGCCAGCAGTGAAATAGGGGGACAGGGGCAAGAGACCCAGTACTTC. Together with reference TRBV2 and TRBJ2-5, the CDR3 gives the full variable domain: EPEVTQTPSHQVTQMGQEVILRCVPISNHLYFYWYRQILGQKVEFLVSFYNNEISEKSEIFDDQFSVERPDGSNFTLKIRSTKLEDSAMYFCASSEIGGQGQETQYFGPGTRLLVL.

This rearrangement joins TRBV7-9 to TRBJ2-1, with 12 bases matching TRBD2. From germline, CDR1 is SEHNR and CDR2 FQNEAQ (reference sequence). The ends lost 4 bases at V and 3 bases at J; junction bases unmatched: 10. The CDR3 loop spans 18 amino acids. Here the CDR3 reads CASSSGTSGSTNYNEQFF. The CDR3 region has the DNA TGTGCCAGCAGCTCCGGGACTAGCGGGTCTACAAACTACAATGAGCAGTTCTTC.

The J gene is TRBJ2-1, the V gene TRBV18, with 9 bases identical to TRBD1. Germline values: CDR1 KGHSH, CDR2 LQKENI. This CDR3 comprises 15 residues. V trimming: 6 bases; J trimming: 2 bases; junction bases outside the gene matches: 5. The CDR3 is CASSLTGGTYNEQFF. CDR3 coding DNA: TGTGCCAGCTCCCTTACAGGGGGCACCTACAATGAGCAGTTCTTC.

This chain connects TRBV27 to TRBJ2-1, with 7 bases matching TRBD1. V trimming: 2 bases; J trimming: 9 bases; junction bases outside the gene matches: 4. The germline gives CDR1 MNHEY, CDR2 SMNVEV (reference sequence). This CDR3 contains 13 residues. DNA of the CDR3: TGTGCCAGCAGTTTAGACAGGGAAAGTGAGCAGTTCTTC. Amino acid sequence: CASSLDRESEQFF.

The chain carries TRBV5-1 and TRBJ2-3; 9 bases align to TRBD2. V shed 7 bases, J shed 3 bases, and the junction held 9 bases outside the gene matches. CDR1 is SGHRS and CDR2 is YFSETQ in the germline V gene. The CDR3 spans 15 residues. The CDR3 loop reads CASGPAGGGTDTQYF. Here the CDR3 DNA reads TGCGCCAGCGGACCAGCGGGAGGAGGAACAGATACGCAGTATTTT.

The rearrangement joins TRBV6-6 to TRBJ2-3, with a tentative D call TRBD1 (5 bases). V lost 7 bases and J lost 10, with 15 bases in between. The length of the CDR3 is 12 residues. Germline CDR1 is MNHNY and CDR2 is SVGAGI (reference sequence). This chain's CDR3 is CASTDLDRAQYF. CDR3 bases: TGTGCCAGCACCGATCTAGACAGAGCGCAGTATTTT.

The chain uses TRBV19 and TRBJ2-1, with D maybe TRBD2 (6 bases). The CDR3 has 13 amino acids. Germline V CDR1 and CDR2: LNHDA, SQIVND (reference sequence). V lost 7 bases, J lost 14 bases, and 21 bases lay in between. The CDR3 DNA reads TGTGCCAGTAAACTAGCTGGAGCTACAACCGAGTTCTTC. Amino acids: CASKLAGATTEFF.

The chain uses TRBV5-1 and TRBJ2-6; D is unresolved. Germline-derived CDR1 and CDR2 are SGHRS and YFSETQ. V was pared by 0 bases and J by 2 bases, with 6 bases between. The CDR3 covers 15 residues. The CDR3 DNA is TGCGCCAGCAGCTTGGGAGTCGCTGGGGCCAACGTCCTGACTTTC. The encoded protein is CASSLGVAGANVLTF. Supplemented by reference TRBV5-1 and TRBJ2-6, the full variable domain reads KAGVTQTPRYLIKTRGQQVTLSCSPISGHRSVSWYQQTPGQGLQFLFEYFSETQRNKGNFPGRFSGRQFSNSRSEMNVSTLELGDSALYLCASSLGVAGANVLTFGAGSRLTVL.

The CDR3 nucleotides read TGTGCCAGCAGCCGGGGACAGCTATTAGCTCACTCTGGAAACACCATATATTTT. Its protein is CASSRGQLLAHSGNTIYF. The chain links TRBV11-2 to TRBJ1-3; 7 bases are a match to TRBD1. Germline CDR1 is SGHAT and CDR2 is FQNNGV. This CDR3 has 18 amino acids. The junction had 13 bases not matched to a gene; V was cut back by 5 bases and J by 0 bases.

CDR3 DNA sequence: TGTGCTAGTGGGGCTCCCGGGACTAGCGGGATCTATGAGCAGTTCTTC. Translation: CASGAPGTSGIYEQFF. The rearrangement links TRBV12-5 to TRBJ2-1, with 13 bases aligning to TRBD2. The ends lost 6 bases at V and 8 bases at J; junction bases unmatched: 10. The length of the CDR3 is 16 residues. Looked up from germline, CDR1 is LGHNT and CDR2 is FRNRAP. Together with reference TRBV12-5 and TRBJ2-1, the CDR3 gives the full variable domain: DARVTQTPRHKVTEMGQEVTMRCQPILGHNTVFWYRQTMMQGLELLAYFRNRAPLDDSGMPKDRFSAEMPDATLATLKIQPSEPRDSAVYFCASGAPGTSGIYEQFFGPGTRLTVL.

This clone was recorded once. This chain links TRBV19 with TRBJ2-3; 9 bases are a match to TRBD2. CDR1 is LNHDA, CDR2 SQIVND, per germline (reference sequence). V shed 6 bases, J shed 3 bases, and the junction held 7 bases outside the gene matches. The CDR3 has 15 amino acids. The CDR3 nucleotides read TGTGCCAGTAGAAATAGCGGGAGTACGACAGATACGCAGTATTTT. Translating it yields CASRNSGSTTDTQYF.

V gene TRBV27 combines with J gene TRBJ1-5, with a tentative D call TRBD1 (5 bases). V shed 5 bases and J shed 7 bases, with 12 bases lying between them. The CDR3 sequence is 13 residues long. Germline V gene data show CDR1 as MNHEY and CDR2 as SMNVEV (reference sequence). The CDR3 DNA sequence: TGTGCCAGCAGTGGGGGGGGTTTACAGCCCCAGCATTTT. Its translation: CASSGGGLQPQHF.

The chain couples TRBV9 to TRBJ2-6, with 9 bases matching TRBD1. Germline V lookup: CDR1 SGDLS, CDR2 YYNGEE. The J segment lost 0 bases and the V segment lost 3 bases, leaving 10 bases of the junction unmatched. There are 19 residues in the CDR3. CDR3 nucleotides: TGTGCCAGCAGCGATATACACAGGGGGCAAAGCTCTGGGGCCAACGTCCTGACTTTC. It codes for CASSDIHRGQSSGANVLTF.

CDR3 DNA sequence: TGTGCCAGCAGCTTAACGGGACAGGGGCGCGAGCAGTACTTC. Its protein product is CASSLTGQGREQYF. V usage is TRBV7-9 and J usage is TRBJ2-7; 10 bases map to TRBD1. Germline values: CDR1 SEHNR, CDR2 FQNEAQ (reference sequence). The length of the CDR3 is 14 residues. The junction had 4 bases not matched to a gene; V was cut back by 2 bases and J by 6 bases. The whole variable domain, filled in from reference TRBV7-9 and TRBJ2-7, reads DTGVSQNPRHKITKRGQNVTFRCDPISEHNRLYWYRQTLGQGPEFLTYFQNEAQLEKSRLLSDRFSAERPKGSFSTLEIQRTEQGDSAMYLCASSLTGQGREQYFGPGTRLTVT.

Turning to this clone: This sample also contains other DNA sequences that code for the same CDR3. V gene TRBV15 combines with J gene TRBJ1-5; weak D call: TRBD1 (6 bases). Germline CDR1 and CDR2: LNHNV and YYDKDF (reference sequence). The CDR3 is made up of 15 amino acids. Trimming shortened V by 3 bases and J by 2 bases, and 11 bases separated the two germline ends. CDR3 DNA sequence: TGTGCCACCAGCAGCCGAAGGACAGGCAATCAGCCCCAGCATTTT. It codes for CATSSRRTGNQPQHF.

V is TRBV6-6 and J is TRBJ1-1; 7 bases map to TRBD1. CDR1 MNHNY and CDR2 SVGAGI come from the germline V gene (reference sequence). The V segment lost 7 bases and the J segment 1 base; nucleotides outside the gene matches: 9. The CDR3 is made up of 15 amino acids. For the CDR3, the DNA is TGTGCCAGCACCTACAGGGGTATGGGGAACACTGAAGCTTTCTTT. Amino acid sequence: CASTYRGMGNTEAFF.

V gene TRBV9 combines with J gene TRBJ1-1; D is unclear. The ends were cut back, 4 bases at V and 3 bases at J, with 13 bases in the middle. The germline V gene has CDR1 SGDLS and CDR2 YYNGEE. This CDR3 has 14 amino acids. The CDR3 coding sequence is TGTGCCAGCAGCCCTCTATACGGGGACACTGAAGCTTTCTTT. Translation gives CASSPLYGDTEAFF.